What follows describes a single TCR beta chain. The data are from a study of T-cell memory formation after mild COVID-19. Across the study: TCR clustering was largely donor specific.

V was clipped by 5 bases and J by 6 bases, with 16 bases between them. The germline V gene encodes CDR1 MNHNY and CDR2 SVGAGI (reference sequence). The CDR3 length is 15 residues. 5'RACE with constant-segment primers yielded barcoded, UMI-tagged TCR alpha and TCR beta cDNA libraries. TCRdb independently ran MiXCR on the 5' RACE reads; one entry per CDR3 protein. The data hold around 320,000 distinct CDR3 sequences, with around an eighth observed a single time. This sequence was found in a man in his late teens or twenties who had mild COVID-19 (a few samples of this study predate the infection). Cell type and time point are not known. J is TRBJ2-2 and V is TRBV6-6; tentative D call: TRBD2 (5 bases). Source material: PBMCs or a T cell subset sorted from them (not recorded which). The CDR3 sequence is CASSTHGDGPGELFF. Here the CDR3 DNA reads TGTGCCAGCAGTACCCACGGGGATGGCCCCGGGGAGCTGTTTTTT.